The 24 T cell receptor beta chains below come from one sample, sequenced in a study of early T cells in non-severe SARS-CoV-2 infection. Each CDR3 protein gets one entry after TCRdb re-called the 5' RACE reads with MiXCR. This repertoire shows 40,000 to 45,000 distinct CDR3 sequences, over 4% found once; its top ten account for roughly 5%. Sequenced sample: whole blood. The receptors were sampled from an adult who was a healthcare worker with PCR-confirmed SARS-CoV-2 infection or an uninfected control (not recorded which).

This clonotype showed up just a few times. V usage is TRBV18 and J usage is TRBJ2-7; the D is unclear. CDR3 length equals 13 residues. Germline V CDR1 and CDR2: KGHSH, LQKENI. Trimming stripped 2 bases from V and 2 bases from J, with 7 bases between. CDR3 DNA sequence: TGTGCCAGCTCACCATCAGCAGCCTACGAGCAGTACTTC. Translation gives CASSPSAAYEQYF.

This clonotype was counted ten times or more. The CDR3 is CASSQGLAGLVLDTQYF. CDR3 in DNA: TGCGCCAGCAGCCAAGGACTAGCGGGGTTAGTTTTGGATACGCAGTATTTT. This chain joins TRBV4-3 and TRBJ2-3, with 11 bases aligning to TRBD2. V shed 1 base and J 6 bases; nucleotides not matched to a gene: 9. Per the germline V gene, CDR1 is LGHNA and CDR2 is YSLEER. The CDR3 is made up of 17 amino acids.

This clonotype was recorded at least ten times. The V and J genes are TRBV30 and TRBJ2-1; 7 bases fit TRBD2. The J segment lost 8 bases and the V segment lost 3 bases, leaving 10 bases of the junction unmatched. CDR3 length: 14 residues. Germline CDR1 and CDR2: GTSNPN and SVGIG (reference sequence). Here the CDR3 reads CAWRAQGGSDEQFF. The CDR3 DNA reads as TGTGCCTGGAGGGCCCAGGGAGGGAGCGATGAGCAGTTCTTC.

This clonotype was picked up a small number of times. V gene TRBV6-1 combines with J gene TRBJ2-3, with 7 bases matching TRBD2. Germline V gives CDR1 MNHNS, CDR2 SASEGT. This CDR3 spans 17 amino acids. Trimming cost V 6 bases and J 6 bases; bases outside gene matches: 18. CDR3 in DNA: TGTGCCAGCAGGATTCTAGCGGCAACCACAGCTATGGATACGCAGTATTTT. Translated: CASRILAATTAMDTQYF.

CDR3 nucleotides: TGCGCCAGCAGCTTGGTCGCGGGATATGGCTACACCTTC. The encoded protein is CASSLVAGYGYTF. V is TRBV5-1 and J is TRBJ1-2; D gene unclear. Germline CDR1 reads SGHRS; CDR2 reads YFSETQ. V lost 0 bases, J lost 5 bases, and 8 bases lay in between. The CDR3 is made up of 13 amino acids.

This clonotype was found a few times. J is TRBJ1-5 and V is TRBV18; possible D gene TRBD1, 6 bases. There are 14 residues in the CDR3. V lost 2 bases, J lost 5 bases, and 10 bases lay in between. CDR1 and CDR2 from the germline V gene are KGHSH and LQKENI. Written as DNA, the CDR3 is TGTGCCAGCTCACCATGGGGGGCGGATCAGCCCCAGCATTTT. Translation gives CASSPWGADQPQHF.

This clonotype is labeled medium-sized. J is TRBJ1-1 and V is TRBV2; D remains unclear. Germline CDR1 is SNHLY and CDR2 is FYNNEI. Trimming took off 2 bases at V and 1 base at J, with 8 bases between the two ends. This CDR3 is 14 amino acids long. The CDR3 DNA reads as TGTGCCAGCAGTGAAAACAGTCGGAACACTGAAGCTTTCTTT. Translating it yields CASSENSRNTEAFF.

This clonotype was detected many times. This rearrangement joins TRBV7-8 to TRBJ1-3; 9 bases align to TRBD1. Germline lookup yields CDR1 SGHVS and CDR2 FQNEAQ. The CDR3 is 15 amino acids. The V and J ends lost 4 bases and 4 bases, in that order; junction bases with no gene match: 5. CDR3 in DNA: TGTGCCAGCAGCTGGAACAGGGGGCAGGGAAACACCATATATTTT. Translation gives CASSWNRGQGNTIYF.

This clonotype was seen only a few times. The chain employs TRBV14 and TRBJ1-1, with D unresolved. Germline-derived CDR1 and CDR2 are SGHDN and FVKESK. The germline V and J ends were trimmed by 2 bases and 2 bases, with 6 bases remaining between them. This CDR3 is 13 amino acids long. The CDR3 protein is CASSQSRNTEAFF. The CDR3 bases are TGTGCCAGCAGCCAAAGCAGAAACACTGAAGCTTTCTTT.

Many counts were recorded for this clonotype. This rearrangement joins TRBV9 to TRBJ2-5; 8 bases are shared with TRBD2. CDR1 and CDR2 from the germline V gene are SGDLS and YYNGEE. This CDR3 has 17 residues. Trimming at V came to 0 bases and at J to 2 bases, leaving 9 bases not matched to a gene. The CDR3 is CASSVGGSGTVQETQYF. CDR3 coding DNA: TGTGCCAGCAGCGTAGGGGGTAGCGGGACCGTTCAAGAGACCCAGTACTTC.

This clonotype was counted at least ten times. CDR3 nucleotide sequence: TGTGCCAGCACCCTGAACGTGAACACTGAAGCTTTCTTT. Translation gives CASTLNVNTEAFF. The chain couples TRBV3-1 to TRBJ1-1; no definite D call. The CDR3 is 13 amino acids. The V and J ends lost 7 bases and 0 bases respectively, with 9 bases between them. Germline loops: CDR1 LGHDT, CDR2 YNNKEL (reference sequence). Full variable domain (outside the CDR3, taken from reference TRBV3-1 and TRBJ1-1): DTAVSQTPKYLVTQMGNDKSIKCEQNLGHDTMYWYKQDSKKFLKIMFSYNNKELIINETVPNRFSPKSPDKAHLNLHINSLELGDSAVYFCASTLNVNTEAFFGQGTRLTVV.

At least ten counts were recorded for this clonotype. The chain links TRBV10-3 to TRBJ2-3; D is uncertain. The V gene lost 11 bases and the J gene lost 0 bases, with 12 bases spanning the gap. In germline, CDR1 is ENHRY, CDR2 SYGVKD. The CDR3 has 13 residues. CDR3 region: CASNWQSTDTQYF. The CDR3 DNA reads as TGTGCCTCCAACTGGCAGAGCACAGATACGCAGTATTTT.

At least ten counts were recorded for this clonotype. This chain uses TRBV6-5 with TRBJ2-2; the D gene is possibly TRBD2 (6 bases). Per germline, CDR1 MNHEY and CDR2 SVGAGI. V was cut by 7 bases and J by 4 bases, with 10 bases left in between. The CDR3 has 13 residues. This CDR3 reads CASKAGLTGELFF. The DNA for the CDR3 is TGTGCCAGCAAGGCGGGGCTCACCGGGGAGCTGTTTTTT.

In this sample, this clonotype turned up many times. A read error may produce the germline difference seen at one junction end. The chain recombines TRBV7-2 with TRBJ2-7, with 10 nucleotides matching TRBD2. The CDR3 is 13 residues long. CDR1 is SGHTA, CDR2 FQGNSA, per germline. The CDR3 region has the DNA TGTGCCAGCAGCCTAGCGGGAGAAGGTGTGGAGTACTTC. This encodes CASSLAGEGVEYF.

Ten or more counts support this clonotype. The chain has TRBV12-3 or TRBV12-4 and TRBJ1-2; D uncertain. The length of the CDR3 is 14 residues. V dropped 4 bases and J dropped 4 bases, with 13 bases sitting between them. The CDR3 reads CASSSTAKSYGYTF. The CDR3 DNA reads TGTGCCAGCAGTTCAACGGCCAAGAGCTATGGCTACACCTTC.

This clonotype was observed many times. This chain links TRBV7-9 with TRBJ1-1; 10 bases line up with TRBD1. The V gene end was trimmed by 5 bases and the J gene end by 7 bases; junction bases not matched to a gene: 7. The germline CDR1 and CDR2 sequences are SEHNR and FQNEAQ (reference sequence). This CDR3 has 14 amino acids. The CDR3 region has the DNA TGTGCCAGCAGCCCCAGACAGGGGGCGATTGAAGCTTTCTTT. It encodes CASSPRQGAIEAFF.

This clonotype was found many times. The chain combines TRBV2 with TRBJ1-6; a weak D match, TRBD1 (6 bases). This CDR3 has 13 amino acids. Germline V gives CDR1 SNHLY, CDR2 FYNNEI. With 8 bases removed from V and 8 bases from J, the gap between germline ends came to 13 bases. The CDR3 region is CASVQGPDSPLHF. The DNA of the CDR3 is TGTGCCAGCGTACAGGGTCCTGATTCACCCCTCCACTTT.

This clonotype was detected ten times or more. J is TRBJ1-5 and V is TRBV28, with TRBD1 as a possible D gene (5 bases). Trimming shortened V by 2 bases and J by 6 bases, and 11 bases separated the two germline ends. Germline CDR1 reads MDHEN; CDR2 reads SYDVKM. This CDR3 spans 14 amino acids. The chain's CDR3 is CASSLPPRGQPQHF. For the CDR3, the DNA is TGTGCCAGCAGTTTACCCCCGAGGGGTCAGCCCCAGCATTTT.

This clonotype was detected ten times or more. V usage is TRBV19 and J usage is TRBJ2-7; no reliable D call. The V gene's germline CDR1 is LNHDA and CDR2 SQIVND (reference sequence). This CDR3 has 14 amino acids. Trimming removed 3 bases at V and 1 base at J, with 10 bases between. As DNA, the CDR3 is TGTGCCAGTAGTATCTTAGGCGTATCCTACGAGCAGTACTTC. Translated, it gives CASSILGVSYEQYF.

With regard to this clonotype: A much more abundant neighbour one base away suggests this may be a read error. V usage is TRBV12-5 and J usage is TRBJ2-1, with 8 nucleotides matching TRBD2. Germline V gene lookup returns CDR1 LGHNT and CDR2 FRNRAP. V shed 4 bases, J shed 10 bases, and the junction held 6 bases outside the gene matches. This CDR3 contains 13 residues. Written as DNA, the CDR3 is TGTGCTAGTGGTTCGAAACTAGCGGAAGAGCAGTTCTTC. Protein product: CASGSKLAEEQFF.

Many counts were recorded for this clonotype. The V and J genes are TRBV15 and TRBJ2-7, with D possibly TRBD1 on 6 matching bases. Germline-derived CDR1 and CDR2 are LNHNV and YYDKDF (reference sequence). The V gene lost 0 bases and the J gene lost 4 bases, with 7 bases spanning the gap. This CDR3 spans 13 amino acids. The CDR3 here is CATSRDQGYEQYF. CDR3 nucleotides: TGTGCCACCAGCAGAGATCAGGGGTACGAGCAGTACTTC.

This chain connects TRBV2 to TRBJ2-1; TRBD1 agrees at 10 bases. Trimming cost V 9 bases and J 4 bases; bases outside gene matches: 6. CDR1 is SNHLY, CDR2 FYNNEI, per germline. There are 14 residues in the CDR3. The CDR3 bases are TGTGCCAGTGGGGGGACAGGGGATTACAATGAGCAGTTCTTC. Translated: CASGGTGDYNEQFF. Together with reference TRBV2 and TRBJ2-1, the CDR3 gives the full variable domain: EPEVTQTPSHQVTQMGQEVILRCVPISNHLYFYWYRQILGQKVEFLVSFYNNEISEKSEIFDDQFSVERPDGSNFTLKIRSTKLEDSAMYFCASGGTGDYNEQFFGPGTRLTVL.

This chain links TRBV6-5 with TRBJ2-1; 16 bases match TRBD2. The CDR3 extends over 18 amino acids. Germline CDR1 reads MNHEY; CDR2 reads SVGAGI. The ends lost 2 bases at V and 6 bases at J; junction bases unmatched: 7. The CDR3 nucleotides are TGTGCCAGCAGTTACGGGACTAGCGGGGGGGCATCTATCAATGAGCAGTTCTTC. Translation: CASSYGTSGGASINEQFF.

This CDR3 is CASSYSPTGGDEQYF. In nucleotides, the CDR3 is TGTGCCAGCAGTTACAGCCCTACAGGGGGCGACGAGCAGTACTTC. The chain joins TRBV6-5 to TRBJ2-7, with 9 bases lining up with TRBD1. CDR1 and CDR2 (germline): MNHEY, SVGAGI. This CDR3 comprises 15 residues. The trim removed 2 bases at V and 5 bases at J, leaving 7 bases unmatched.